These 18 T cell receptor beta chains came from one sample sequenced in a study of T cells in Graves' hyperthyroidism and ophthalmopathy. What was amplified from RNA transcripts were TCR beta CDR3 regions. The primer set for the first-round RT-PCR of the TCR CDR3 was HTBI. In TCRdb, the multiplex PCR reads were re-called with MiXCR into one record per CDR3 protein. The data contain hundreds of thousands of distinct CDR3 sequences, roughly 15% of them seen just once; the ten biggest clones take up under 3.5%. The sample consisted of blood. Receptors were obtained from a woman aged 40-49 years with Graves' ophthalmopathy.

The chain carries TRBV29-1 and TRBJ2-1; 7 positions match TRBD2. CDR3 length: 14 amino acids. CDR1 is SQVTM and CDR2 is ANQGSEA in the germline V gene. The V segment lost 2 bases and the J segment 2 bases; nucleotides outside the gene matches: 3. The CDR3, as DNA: TGCAGCGTTGAACGCGGGAGTCCCTACAATGAGCAGTTCTTC. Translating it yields CSVERGSPYNEQFF.

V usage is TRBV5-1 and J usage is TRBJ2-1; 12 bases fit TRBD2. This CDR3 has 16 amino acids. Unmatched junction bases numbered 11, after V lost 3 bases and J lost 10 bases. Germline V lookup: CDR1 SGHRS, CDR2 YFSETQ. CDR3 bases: TGCGCCAGCAGCTCCCTGACTAGCGGGAGAAGTGACGAGCAGTTCTTC. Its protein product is CASSSLTSGRSDEQFF.

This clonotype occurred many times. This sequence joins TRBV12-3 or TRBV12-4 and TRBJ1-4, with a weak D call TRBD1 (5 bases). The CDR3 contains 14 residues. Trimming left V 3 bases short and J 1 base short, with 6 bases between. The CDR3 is CASSFQGTNEKLFF. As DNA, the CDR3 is TGTGCCAGCAGTTTTCAGGGAACTAATGAAAAACTGTTTTTT.

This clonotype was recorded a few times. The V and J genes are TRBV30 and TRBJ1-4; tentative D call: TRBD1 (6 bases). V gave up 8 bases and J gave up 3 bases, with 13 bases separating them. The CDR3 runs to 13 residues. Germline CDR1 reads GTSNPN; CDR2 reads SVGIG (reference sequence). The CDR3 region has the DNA TGTGCCGGCCAGGGGACTCCTAATGAAAAACTGTTTTTT. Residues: CAGQGTPNEKLFF.

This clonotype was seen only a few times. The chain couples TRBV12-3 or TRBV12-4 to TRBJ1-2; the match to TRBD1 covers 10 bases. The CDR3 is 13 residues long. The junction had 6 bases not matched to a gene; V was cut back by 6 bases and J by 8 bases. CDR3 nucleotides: TGTGCCAGCAGGACAGGGGGCGATTTGGGCTACACCTTC. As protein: CASRTGGDLGYTF.

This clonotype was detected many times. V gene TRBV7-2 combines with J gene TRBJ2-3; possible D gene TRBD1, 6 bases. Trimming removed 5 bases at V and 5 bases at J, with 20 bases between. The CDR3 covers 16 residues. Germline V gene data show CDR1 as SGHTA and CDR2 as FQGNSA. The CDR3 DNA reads TGTGCCAGCAGCCCAGCGAGGGGACACAGGAGAGATACGCAGTATTTT. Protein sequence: CASSPARGHRRDTQYF.

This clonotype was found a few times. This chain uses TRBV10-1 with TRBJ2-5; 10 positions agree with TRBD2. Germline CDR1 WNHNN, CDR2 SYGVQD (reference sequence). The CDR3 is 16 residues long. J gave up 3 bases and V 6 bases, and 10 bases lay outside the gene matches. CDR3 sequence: CASSSPGTSEEETQYF. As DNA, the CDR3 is TGCGCCAGCAGCTCCCCCGGGACTAGCGAGGAAGAGACCCAGTACTTC.

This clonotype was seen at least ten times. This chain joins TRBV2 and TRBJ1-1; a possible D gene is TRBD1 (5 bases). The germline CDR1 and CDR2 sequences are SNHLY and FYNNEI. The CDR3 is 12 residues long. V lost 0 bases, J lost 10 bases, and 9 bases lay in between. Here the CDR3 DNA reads TGTGCCAGCAGTGAAGCTCCGGGACCAGCTTTCTTT. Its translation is CASSEAPGPAFF. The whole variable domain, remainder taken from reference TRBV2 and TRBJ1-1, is EPEVTQTPSHQVTQMGQEVILRCVPISNHLYFYWYRQILGQKVEFLVSFYNNEISEKSEIFDDQFSVERPDGSNFTLKIRSTKLEDSAMYFCASSEAPGPAFFGQGTRLTVV.

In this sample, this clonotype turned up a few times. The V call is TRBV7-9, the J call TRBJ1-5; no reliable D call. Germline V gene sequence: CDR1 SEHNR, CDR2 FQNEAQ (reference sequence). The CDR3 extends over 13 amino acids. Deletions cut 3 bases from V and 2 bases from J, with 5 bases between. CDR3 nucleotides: TGTGCCAGCAGCTTCCCAGGCAATCAGCCCCAGCATTTT. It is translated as CASSFPGNQPQHF.

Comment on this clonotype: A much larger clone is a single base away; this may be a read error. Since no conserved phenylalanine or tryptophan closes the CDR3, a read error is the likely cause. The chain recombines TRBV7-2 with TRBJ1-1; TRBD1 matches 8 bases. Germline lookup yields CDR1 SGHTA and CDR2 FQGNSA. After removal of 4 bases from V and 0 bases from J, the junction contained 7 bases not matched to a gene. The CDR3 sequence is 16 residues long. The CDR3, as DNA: TGTGCCAGCAGCTCGGACAGGGCTAAGCTGAACACTGAAGCTTTCTCT. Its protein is CASSSDRAKLNTEAFS.

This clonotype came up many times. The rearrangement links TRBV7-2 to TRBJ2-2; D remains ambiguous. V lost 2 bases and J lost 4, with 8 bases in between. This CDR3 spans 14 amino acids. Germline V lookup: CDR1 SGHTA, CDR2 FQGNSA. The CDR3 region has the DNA TGTGCCAGCAGCTTAATTTGGCCCACCGGGGAGCTGTTTTTT. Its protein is CASSLIWPTGELFF.

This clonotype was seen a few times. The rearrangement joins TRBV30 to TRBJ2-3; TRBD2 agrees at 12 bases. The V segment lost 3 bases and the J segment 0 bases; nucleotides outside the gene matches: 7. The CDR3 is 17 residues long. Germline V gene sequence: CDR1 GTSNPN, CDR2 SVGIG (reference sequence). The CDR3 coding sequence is TGTGCCTGGAGAGGGCTAGCGGGAGGGCCTAGCACAGATACGCAGTATTTT. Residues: CAWRGLAGGPSTDTQYF. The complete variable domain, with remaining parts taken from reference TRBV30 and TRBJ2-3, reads SQTIHQWPATLVQPVGSPLSLECTVEGTSNPNLYWYRQAAGRGLQLLFYSVGIGQISSEVPQNLSASRPQDRQFILSSKKLLLSDSGFYLCAWRGLAGGPSTDTQYFGPGTRLTVL.

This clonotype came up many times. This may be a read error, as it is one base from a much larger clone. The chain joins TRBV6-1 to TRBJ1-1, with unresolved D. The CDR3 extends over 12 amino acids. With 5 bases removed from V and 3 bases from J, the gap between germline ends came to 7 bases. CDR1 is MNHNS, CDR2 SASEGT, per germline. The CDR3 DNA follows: TGTGCCAGCAGTCAGCAGGACACTGAAGCTTTCTTT. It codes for CASSQQDTEAFF.

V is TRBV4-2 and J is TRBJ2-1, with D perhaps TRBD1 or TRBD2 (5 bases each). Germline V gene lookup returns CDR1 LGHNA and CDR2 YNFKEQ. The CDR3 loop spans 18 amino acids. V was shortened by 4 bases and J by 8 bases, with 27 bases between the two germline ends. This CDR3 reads CASSPFPPGPEFVDEQFF. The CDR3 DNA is TGTGCCAGCAGCCCCTTCCCCCCGGGACCTGAATTCGTGGATGAGCAGTTCTTC.

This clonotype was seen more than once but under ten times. CDR3 DNA sequence: TGTGCCAGCAGGGACAGGGGAGGTGATGAGCAGTTCTTC. Translation: CASRDRGGDEQFF. This rearrangement joins TRBV12-3 or TRBV12-4 to TRBJ2-1, with 9 bases that match TRBD1. The CDR3 loop spans 13 amino acids. V lost 6 bases and J lost 8; bases outside the gene matches: 5.

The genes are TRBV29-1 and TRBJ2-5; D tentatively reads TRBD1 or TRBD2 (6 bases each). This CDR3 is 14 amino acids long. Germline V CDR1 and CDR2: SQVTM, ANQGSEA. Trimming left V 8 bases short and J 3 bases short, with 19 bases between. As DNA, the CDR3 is TGCAGCTCAGGGGTGGGGGGCCAAGAAGAGACCCAGTACTTC. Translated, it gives CSSGVGGQEETQYF.

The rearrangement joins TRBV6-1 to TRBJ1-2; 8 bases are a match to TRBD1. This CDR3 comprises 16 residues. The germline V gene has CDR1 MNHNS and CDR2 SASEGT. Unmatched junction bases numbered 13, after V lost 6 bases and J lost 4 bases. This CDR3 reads CASRSGQGFGFYGYTF. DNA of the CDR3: TGTGCCAGCAGGTCTGGACAGGGTTTTGGATTCTATGGCTACACCTTC.

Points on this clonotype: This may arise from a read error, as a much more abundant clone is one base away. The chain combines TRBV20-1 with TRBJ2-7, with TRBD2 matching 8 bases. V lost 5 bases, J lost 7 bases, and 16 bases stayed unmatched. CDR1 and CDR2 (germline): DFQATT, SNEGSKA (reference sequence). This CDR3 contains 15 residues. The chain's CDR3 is CSAAQAGANVDEQYF. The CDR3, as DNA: TGCAGTGCTGCTCAAGCGGGAGCTAATGTCGATGAGCAGTACTTC.